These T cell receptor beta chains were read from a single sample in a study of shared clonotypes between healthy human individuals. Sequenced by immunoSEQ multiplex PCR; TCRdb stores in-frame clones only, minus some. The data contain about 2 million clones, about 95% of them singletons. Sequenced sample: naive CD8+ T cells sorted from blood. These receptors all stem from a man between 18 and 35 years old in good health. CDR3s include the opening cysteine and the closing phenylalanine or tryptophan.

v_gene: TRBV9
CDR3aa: CASSPGLAESTDTQYF

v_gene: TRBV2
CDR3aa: CASSEQPGTDTQYF

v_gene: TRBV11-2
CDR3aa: CASSTHKDYEQYF

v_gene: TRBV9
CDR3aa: CASSRGQGYEQYF

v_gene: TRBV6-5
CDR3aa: CASSYLAGGTSEQYF

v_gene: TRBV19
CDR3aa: CARRGRAGDQPYNEQFF

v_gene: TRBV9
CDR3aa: CASSVTGTHYEQYF

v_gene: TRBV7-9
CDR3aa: CASRIGAGELFF

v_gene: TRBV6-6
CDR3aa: CATSTGSYEQYF

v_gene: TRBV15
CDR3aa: CATSGPGYEQYF

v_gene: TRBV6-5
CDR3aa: CASRKGPDRIGYTF

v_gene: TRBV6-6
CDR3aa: CASSWTGGDQPQHF

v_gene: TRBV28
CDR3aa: CASSLWTGKHIQYF

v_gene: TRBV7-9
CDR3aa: CASTTSKGPYEQYF